These 2 T cell receptor beta chains share one sample of origin, sequenced in a study of shared T cell receptors in the human thymus. The table came from immunoSEQ multiplex PCR; TCRdb's copy has only in-frame clones and leaves some out. The table shows about 610,000 clones, with 85% to 90% occurring only once. The same data also went into a second study, on human thymus T cells.

Sequenced input: thymocytes. These receptor sequences come from a boy younger than two with a congenital heart defect.

The CDR3 bases are TGCGCCAGCAGCCAAGTCCCCGGCTGCGGTGGGGGCCCCAGCACAGATACGCAGTATTTT. Translating it yields CASSQVPGCGGGPSTDTQYF. The V and J genes are TRBV4-1 and TRBJ2-3; TRBD1 is a possible D gene (6 bases). Trimming took 1 base from V and 0 from J, leaving 23 bases between them. The CDR3 loop spans 20 amino acids. Germline V gene sequence: CDR1 MGHRA, CDR2 YSYEKL.

The V gene is TRBV6-1, the J gene TRBJ2-7, with D possibly matching TRBD1 (5 bases). Trimming removed 6 bases at V and 0 bases at J, with 15 bases between. The CDR3 spans 15 residues. Germline V CDR1 and CDR2: MNHNS, SASEGT. CDR3 loop: CASRQPTESSYEQYF. CDR3 in DNA: TGTGCCAGCAGGCAACCGACAGAAAGCTCCTACGAGCAGTACTTC.